Only a few counts were recorded for the clone carrying this TCR beta chain. Its antigen is still unknown. The template used for profiling TCR beta VDJ and CDR3 was genomic DNA. TCRdb reanalysed the reads using MiXCR and keeps one entry per CDR3 protein. The sample records tens of thousands of distinct CDR3 sequences, under 50% being singletons. The data originate from a study of CD8+CD57+ T cells in acquired aplastic anemia. Turning to the study itself: Recorded DNA amounts for sorted CD4+ and CD8+ cells had an average of approximately 3 ug. Read counts for CD4+ cells (from healthy donors) averaged about 10.8 million.

Between the trimmed V and J ends, which lost 4 bases and 5 bases, there was a span of 9 bases. The CDR3 runs to 12 residues. Germline assignment: CDR1 SGHDT and CDR2 YYEEEE. Notes on the study in general: Simpson's diversity of CD8+ cells was not significantly different in patients compared with controls.

This rearrangement joins TRBV5-6 to TRBJ1-1; tentative D call: TRBD1 (5 bases). The sample taken for sequencing was sorted CD4+, CD8+, or CD8+CD57+ T cells (not recorded which) from PBMCs. The receptor was derived from a human donor in good health, serving as a control. CDR3 in DNA: TGTGCCAGCAGCCCTCGACAGACTGAAGCTTTCTTT. Its protein is CASSPRQTEAFF. The variable domain in full, completed from reference TRBV5-6 and TRBJ1-1, reads DAGVTQSPTHLIKTRGQQVTLRCSPKSGHDTVSWYQQALGQGPQFIFQYYEEEERQRGNFPDRFSGHQFPNYSSELNVNALLLGDSALYLCASSPRQTEAFFGQGTRLTVV.